The rows below give T cell receptor beta chains drawn from one sample of a study of post-analysis software for immune sequencing data. TCRdb ran MiXCR on the PCR reads and lists one entry per CDR3 protein. The table lists roughly 730,000 distinct CDR3 sequences, just under 30% of them singletons. Material: blood. All receptors come from a girl between 10 and 17 years old with multiple sclerosis. Each CDR3 is given with its conserved first and last residue. A D gene is named only where the DNA matches it firmly. Clone size is stated in some rows and not others, as once, few, many or a class when expanded.

size,V,J,length,D,DNA,CDR3
few,TRBV12-3/TRBV12-4,TRBJ1-1,12,-,TGTGCCAGCCTCGCCTCGCCGGCGGTAGCTTTCTTT,CASLASPAVAFF
-,TRBV5-6,TRBJ1-6,16,-,TGTGCCAGCAGCTTGGCCGGGCTCCGCGGGGGATCAGCCCTCCACTTT,CASSLAGLRGGSALHF
-,TRBV7-9,TRBJ2-3,14,-,TGTGCCAGCAGCAAAGACCTGAGCACAGATACGCAGTATTTT,CASSKDLSTDTQYF
-,TRBV14,TRBJ2-1,15,TRBD1,TGTGCCAGCAGCCAGGGACAGGGGTCCTACAAGGAGCAGTTCTTC,CASSQGQGSYKEQFF
-,TRBV28,TRBJ2-7,14,-,TGTGCCAGCAGTTTAGCCCGGACCCCGTGGGAGCAGTACTTC,CASSLARTPWEQYF
-,TRBV3-1,TRBJ1-2,16,-,TGTGCCAGCAGCCAAGGCGCGGGGGCGGGTTCAGGTGGCTACACCTTC,CASSQGAGAGSGGYTF
-,TRBV10-3,TRBJ1-1,12,-,TGTGCCATCAGTGAAGGGAACACTGAAGCTTTCTTT,CAISEGNTEAFF
-,TRBV5-1,TRBJ2-5,15,TRBD2,TGCGCCAGCAGCTGGACTAGCGGTCCATATGAGACCCAGTACTTC,CASSWTSGPYETQYF
-,TRBV10-3,TRBJ2-5,16,-,TGTGCCATCAGTGAGCCCACGAGAGGATCCGAAGAGACCCAGTACTTC,CAISEPTRGSEETQYF
few,TRBV12-3/TRBV12-4,TRBJ2-3,13,-,TGTGCCAGCACTCACGGGGGCACAGATACGCAGTATTTT,CASTHGGTDTQYF
-,TRBV3-1,TRBJ1-2,15,-,TGTGCCAGCAGCCAAGCGGGCTTCGCTAACTATGGCTACACCTTC,CASSQAGFANYGYTF
-,TRBV2,TRBJ1-2,16,-,TGTGCCAGCAGTGGTCGGGGGACCGCGTTCGACTATGGCTACACCTTC,CASSGRGTAFDYGYTF
-,TRBV5-1,TRBJ1-1,16,-,TGCGCCAGCAGCTCATGGACCAGGGGACAGAACACTGAAGCTTTCTTT,CASSSWTRGQNTEAFF
few,TRBV29-1,TRBJ1-2,10,-,TGCAGCGTTGTAGGGTTGGGCTACACCTTC,CSVVGLGYTF
-,TRBV5-1,TRBJ1-4,15,-,TGCGCCAGCAGCCCCAACGGAGGGGTGAATGAAAAACTGTTTTTT,CASSPNGGVNEKLFF
-,TRBV6-6,TRBJ1-5,12,-,TGTGCCAGCAGTTACGTTGATCAGCCCCAGCATTTT,CASSYVDQPQHF
-,TRBV10-3,TRBJ2-6,11,-,TGCGCCATCCTATTCTCCAACGTCCTGACTTTC,CAILFSNVLTF
-,TRBV3-1,TRBJ2-7,19,TRBD2,TGTGCCAGCAGCCAAGACCCCCCGGGACTAAACCAAAGGGGCTACGAGCAGTACTTC,CASSQDPPGLNQRGYEQYF
-,TRBV12-3/TRBV12-4,TRBJ1-5,12,TRBD1,TGTGCCAGCACCCTAGGGGGCTCGCCCCAGCATTTT,CASTLGGSPQHF
-,TRBV20-1,TRBJ2-7,14,-,TGCAGTGCTAGGTTCCTAGCAGGCACCTACGAGCAGTACTTC,CSARFLAGTYEQYF
few,TRBV6-5,TRBJ2-3,13,-,TGTGCCAGCAGTTACGGGGGCGCAGATACGCAGTATTTT,CASSYGGADTQYF
few,TRBV5-1,TRBJ2-7,15,-,TGCGCCAGCAGCTTGGGATTGGCGGAGGCGGGGGAGCAGTACTTC,CASSLGLAEAGEQYF
-,TRBV12-3/TRBV12-4,TRBJ2-3,17,TRBD2,TGTGCCAGCAGTTTAGGCCGGACTAGAGTGAGCACAGATACGCAGTATTTT,CASSLGRTRVSTDTQYF
few,TRBV4-3,TRBJ2-1,16,TRBD2,TGCGCCAGCAGCCAAGATACGGGAGGGGTGTACAATGAGCAGTTCTTC,CASSQDTGGVYNEQFF
few,TRBV3-1,TRBJ1-1,16,-,TGTGCCAGCAGCCAAGTAATCGGGGTAGGGGCAGCGGGAGCTTTCTTT,CASSQVIGVGAAGAFF
few,TRBV7-8,TRBJ1-5,14,-,TGTGCCAGCAGCTTGCCAGGGGCGCTTCAGCCCCAGCATTTT,CASSLPGALQPQHF